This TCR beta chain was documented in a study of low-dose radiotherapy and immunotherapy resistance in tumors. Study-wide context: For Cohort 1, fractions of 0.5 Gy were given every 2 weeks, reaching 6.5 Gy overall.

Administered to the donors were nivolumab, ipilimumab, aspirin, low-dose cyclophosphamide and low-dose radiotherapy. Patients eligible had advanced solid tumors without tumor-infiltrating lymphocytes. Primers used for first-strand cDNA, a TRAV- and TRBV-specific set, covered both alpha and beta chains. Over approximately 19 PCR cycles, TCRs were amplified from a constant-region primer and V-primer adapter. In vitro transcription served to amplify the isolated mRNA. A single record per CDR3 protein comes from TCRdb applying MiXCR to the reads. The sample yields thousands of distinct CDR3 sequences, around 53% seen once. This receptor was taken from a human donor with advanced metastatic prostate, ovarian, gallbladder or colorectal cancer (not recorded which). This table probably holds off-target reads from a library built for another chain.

The CDR3 reads CASRPGYSNQPQHF. The CDR3, as DNA: TGTGCCAGCAGGCCAGGATATAGCAATCAGCCCCAGCATTTT. The chain combines TRBV28 with TRBJ1-5; D not resolved. Germline CDR1 and CDR2: MDHEN and SYDVKM. V lost 6 bases and J 0 bases, leaving 9 bases between the germline ends. CDR3 size: 14 residues.